This T cell receptor (beta chain) was recorded in a study of blood T cell repertoires in COVID-19. In the study overall: The study drew acute and convalescent COVID-19 samples from the United States, Italy and Spain. PBMCs, B-cell-depleted T cells, or T cells provided the cDNA or gDNA that made up the material.

As handled by the study authors: Scientists estimated how many nucleated cells there were by amplifying reference gene primers. The assay was immunoSEQ multiplex PCR, and TCRdb's table has in-frame clones only and misses some. V and J calls and clone size follow that table, whereas D and trimming were derived from the DNA. This repertoire shows about 250,000 clones, about 89% found once; its top ten account for around 1.7%. The specimen sequenced was peripheral blood. The receptor's source is a woman aged 60-75 years who had recovered from COVID-19.

The CDR3 region is CASSPLTGRNEKLFF. CDR3 in DNA: TGCGCCAGCAGCCCCCTGACAGGGAGAAATGAAAAACTGTTTTTT. The J gene is TRBJ1-4, the V gene TRBV5-1, with 7 bases fitting TRBD1. V shed 4 bases, J shed 5 bases, and the junction held 8 bases outside the gene matches. The CDR3 is 15 amino acids. In germline, CDR1 is SGHRS, CDR2 YFSETQ.